One and the same sample provided the 16 T cell receptor beta chains below, sequenced in a study of radiation and T cells in renal cell carcinoma. Time point of the sample: blood 2 weeks post-SBRT. Regarding treatment: 15 Gy SBRT to primary tumor, nephrectomy 4 weeks later. TCRdb's copy holds only in-frame clones and misses some; the assay was immunoSEQ multiplex PCR. This table has tens of thousands of clones, around three quarters appearing once. Sequences were derived from blood, sampled from a patient whose treatment included radiotherapy and nephrectomy. The receptors originated from a man in his 60s with renal cell carcinoma.

V gene TRBV7-6 combines with J gene TRBJ2-5; the D gene is possibly TRBD1 (6 bases). The CDR3 is 15 amino acids. Trimming shortened V by 5 bases and J by 5 bases, and 18 bases separated the two germline ends. Germline assignment: CDR1 SGHVS and CDR2 FNYEAQ. This CDR3 is CASSPGQSIMETQYF. DNA for the CDR3: TGTGCCAGCAGCCCAGGACAGTCGATCATGGAGACCCAGTACTTC.

The chain joins TRBV2 to TRBJ2-7; D remains ambiguous. CDR1 SNHLY and CDR2 FYNNEI come from the germline V gene. V was pared by 5 bases and J by 0 bases, with 8 bases between. CDR3 length: 13 residues. CDR3: CASSQDGSYEQYF. The CDR3 DNA reads TGTGCCAGCAGTCAGGACGGCTCCTACGAGCAGTACTTC. Full variable domain (missing parts from reference TRBV2 and TRBJ2-7): EPEVTQTPSHQVTQMGQEVILRCVPISNHLYFYWYRQILGQKVEFLVSFYNNEISEKSEIFDDQFSVERPDGSNFTLKIRSTKLEDSAMYFCASSQDGSYEQYFGPGTRLTVT.

The rearrangement joins TRBV6-1 to TRBJ2-7, with 8 nucleotides matching TRBD1. The trim removed 6 bases at V and 3 bases at J, leaving 7 bases unmatched. From germline, CDR1 is MNHNS and CDR2 SASEGT. The CDR3 length is 14 residues. CDR3 bases: TGTGCCAGCAGCGAGACCGGGACAGGCTACGAGCAGTACGTC. Amino acids: CASSETGTGYEQYV.

Here the CDR3 reads CASSPGTSGTYEQYF. The DNA for the CDR3 is TGTGCCAGCAGCCCGGGGACTAGCGGGACCTACGAGCAGTACTTC. The chain has TRBV14 and TRBJ2-7; 13 bases map to TRBD2. The CDR3 extends over 15 amino acids. V trimming: 4 bases; J trimming: 2 bases; junction bases outside the gene matches: 2. The germline gives CDR1 SGHDN, CDR2 FVKESK.

V usage is TRBV9 and J usage is TRBJ1-4; D remains ambiguous. Trimming took 4 bases from V and 5 from J, leaving 9 bases between them. Germline CDR1 and CDR2: SGDLS and YYNGEE. The CDR3 covers 13 residues. The CDR3 nucleotides are TGTGCCAGCAGCCGAGACGGGAATGAAAAACTGTTTTTT. Translating gives CASSRDGNEKLFF.

The chain links TRBV5-5 to TRBJ1-5; 10 bases fit TRBD1. Trimming cost V 3 bases and J 5 bases; bases outside gene matches: 2. Germline CDR1 SGHKS, CDR2 YYEKEE (reference sequence). CDR3 length: 14 amino acids. The CDR3 here is CASSWGTGDQPQHF. CDR3 nucleotide sequence: TGTGCCAGCAGCTGGGGGACAGGGGATCAGCCCCAGCATTTT.

The chain combines TRBV11-2 with TRBJ2-7; 10 nucleotides match TRBD1. This CDR3 has 14 amino acids. Germline lookup yields CDR1 SGHAT and CDR2 FQNNGV. V lost 3 bases to trimming and J lost 2 bases; unmatched junction nucleotides: 1. This CDR3 is CASSFGTGAYEQYV. CDR3 nucleotide sequence: TGTGCCAGCAGCTTCGGGACAGGGGCCTACGAGCAGTACGTC.

The chain employs TRBV27 and TRBJ1-4, with D hard to call. Per germline, CDR1 MNHEY and CDR2 SMNVEV (reference sequence). V was shortened by 5 bases and J by 7 bases, with 8 bases between the two germline ends. The CDR3 spans 12 residues. Written as DNA, the CDR3 is TGTGCCAGCAGTCCGCAAGGTGAAAAACTGTTTTTT. It codes for CASSPQGEKLFF.

The chain joins TRBV9 to TRBJ2-2, with D tentatively TRBD2 (6 bases). Trimming stripped 0 bases from V and 1 base from J, with 10 bases between. The CDR3 loop spans 16 amino acids. Per germline, CDR1 SGDLS and CDR2 YYNGEE. The CDR3 sequence is CASSVGASVNTGELFF. The DNA of the CDR3 is TGTGCCAGCAGCGTAGGGGCTAGCGTGAACACCGGGGAGCTGTTTTTT.

The rearrangement joins TRBV5-1 to TRBJ2-7; TRBD1 matches 8 bases. Germline CDR1 reads SGHRS; CDR2 reads YFSETQ. With V trimmed by 4 bases and J by 3 bases, 9 bases remained unmatched. This CDR3 region has 15 residues. The CDR3 sequence is CASSGLTGDYYEQYF. As DNA, the CDR3 is TGCGCCAGCAGCGGATTGACAGGGGATTACTACGAGCAGTACTTC.

The chain employs TRBV29-1 and TRBJ2-5; maybe TRBD2 (6 bases). V shed 2 bases and J shed 4 bases, with 11 bases lying between them. The CDR3 runs 13 residues. Looked up from germline, CDR1 is SQVTM and CDR2 is ANQGSEA. CDR3 amino acids: CSVEKGRGETQYF. The CDR3 DNA sequence: TGCAGCGTTGAAAAAGGGCGGGGAGAGACCCAGTACTTC. The full variable domain, in which reference TRBV29-1 and TRBJ2-5 provide the parts outside the CDR3, is SAVISQKPSRDICQRGTSLTIQCQVDSQVTMMFWYRQQPGQSLTLIATANQGSEATYESGFVIDKFPISRPNLTFSTLTVSNMSPEDSSIYLCSVEKGRGETQYFGPGTRLLVL.

CDR3 region: CASTTQQGNTEAFF. Written as DNA, the CDR3 is TGTGCCAGCACCACTCAACAGGGGAACACTGAAGCTTTCTTT. The chain employs TRBV27 and TRBJ1-1, with D possibly being TRBD1 (6 bases). The CDR3 totals 14 residues. Germline assignment: CDR1 MNHEY and CDR2 SMNVEV (reference sequence). V lost 7 bases, J lost 1 base, and 13 bases lay in between.

This chain connects TRBV4-3 to TRBJ1-4; no clear D gene. From germline, CDR1 is LGHNA and CDR2 YSLEER. This CDR3 is 18 amino acids long. The ends were cut back, 2 bases at V and 8 bases at J, with 24 bases in the middle. CDR3 nucleotide sequence: TGCGCCAGCAGCCAAAACCCCAGCCGGACCCCCCGAGGGGAAAAACTGTTTTTT. Encoded protein: CASSQNPSRTPRGEKLFF.

A few counts support this clone. The V call is TRBV19, the J call TRBJ2-3, with TRBD2 identical over 8 bases. Germline CDR1 and CDR2: LNHDA and SQIVND (reference sequence). The J segment lost 4 bases and the V segment lost 3 bases, leaving 9 bases of the junction unmatched. The CDR3 is made up of 16 amino acids. Here the CDR3 reads CASSIFWREAPDTQYF. The CDR3 nucleotides are TGTGCCAGTAGTATCTTCTGGCGGGAGGCCCCAGATACGCAGTATTTT.

The chain carries TRBV18 and TRBJ2-5; no clear D gene. CDR1 and CDR2 from the germline V gene are KGHSH and LQKENI. The CDR3 has 14 amino acids. Deletions cut 0 bases from V and 3 bases from J, with 8 bases between. The CDR3 sequence is CASSPPNSKETQYF. The CDR3 region has the DNA TGTGCCAGCTCACCACCCAATTCCAAAGAGACCCAGTACTTC.

The V gene is TRBV30, the J gene TRBJ2-5, with unresolved D. CDR1 and CDR2 (germline): GTSNPN, SVGIG (reference sequence). The CDR3 is made up of 11 amino acids. The V gene lost 1 base and the J gene lost 5 bases, with 5 bases spanning the gap. The CDR3 coding sequence is TGTGCCTGGAGTGAAGGCGAGACCCAGTACTTC. Its translation: CAWSEGETQYF.